The clone carrying this TCR beta chain was seen once. Losses at the gene ends were 7 bases for V and 8 bases for J; bases not matched to a gene: 10. Germline V gene lookup returns CDR1 SEHNR and CDR2 FQNEAQ (reference sequence). The CDR3 runs 14 residues. Original processing notes: How many nucleated cells were present was estimated from reference gene primer amplification. The table came from immunoSEQ multiplex PCR; TCRdb's copy has only in-frame clones and leaves some out. The V and J calls and clone size were taken over from that table, and D and trimming were inferred from the DNA. This table holds 470,000 or so clones, 70% to 90% found once. The data originate from a study of blood T cell repertoires in COVID-19. Across the study: PBMCs, B-cell-depleted T cells, or T cells provided the cDNA or gDNA that made up the material.

This TCR derives from a human donor in a cohort sampled during active COVID-19. The J gene is TRBJ1-3, the V gene TRBV7-9; 8 nucleotides line up with TRBD1. Sequenced material: peripheral blood. The DNA for the CDR3 is TGTGCCAGCACCATACTACAGGGGGAGGACACCATATATTTT. This codes for CASTILQGEDTIYF. Drawing the rest from reference TRBV7-9 and TRBJ1-3, the complete variable domain is DTGVSQNPRHKITKRGQNVTFRCDPISEHNRLYWYRQTLGQGPEFLTYFQNEAQLEKSRLLSDRFSAERPKGSFSTLEIQRTEQGDSAMYLCASTILQGEDTIYFGEGSWLTVV.